These 8 T cell receptor beta chains originate from one sample sequenced in a study of OX40 agonist ivuxolimab in advanced cancers. Here immunoSEQ multiplex PCR was the method, and the copy in TCRdb shows in-frame clones only, minus some. The table shows some 40,000 clones, with 70% to 90% occurring only once. Sample: CD4+ or CD8+ T cells sorted from blood, taken in a trial of the OX40 agonist ivuxolimab. The receptors come from an adult with an advanced solid tumor such as melanoma, head and neck, liver or kidney cancer.

This chain connects TRBV29-1 to TRBJ2-2; D remains ambiguous. CDR3 length: 12 amino acids. Germline V gene sequence: CDR1 SQVTM, CDR2 ANQGSEA. Deletions cut 4 bases from V and 0 bases from J, with 3 bases between. The CDR3 nucleotides read TGCAGCGTTGGATCGAACACCGGGGAGCTGTTTTTT. Translated: CSVGSNTGELFF.

The chain couples TRBV14 to TRBJ2-7; 8 bases line up with TRBD1. V trimming: 2 bases; J trimming: 0 bases; junction bases outside the gene matches: 6. The length of the CDR3 is 16 residues. Germline-derived CDR1 and CDR2 are SGHDN and FVKESK. The DNA for the CDR3 is TGTGCCAGCAGCCAACTAACCGGGACAGGCTCCTACGAGCAGTACTTC. Amino acids: CASSQLTGTGSYEQYF.

J is TRBJ2-7 and V is TRBV4-2; TRBD1 matches at 9 bases. Germline V gene data show CDR1 as LGHNA and CDR2 as YNFKEQ. The V segment lost 3 bases and the J segment 2 bases; nucleotides outside the gene matches: 2. This CDR3 spans 14 amino acids. CDR3 loop: CASSQGQGTYEQYF. In DNA, the CDR3 is TGTGCCAGCAGCCAGGGACAGGGAACCTACGAGCAGTACTTC.

This chain links TRBV4-2 with TRBJ2-1; TRBD2 might be the D (5 bases). Germline V CDR1 and CDR2: LGHNA, YNFKEQ. V was trimmed by 3 bases and J by 5 bases, leaving 20 bases between them. The CDR3 totals 17 residues. The CDR3 coding sequence is TGTGCCAGCAGCCAGACGGACTTGAGGGCAGCGGACAATGAGCAGTTCTTC. Translated: CASSQTDLRAADNEQFF.

V and J are TRBV11-3 and TRBJ2-5; the match to TRBD2 covers 8 bases. V dropped 5 bases and J dropped 2; count of bases not matched to a gene: 4. The CDR3 extends over 14 amino acids. CDR1 and CDR2 from the germline V gene are SGHNT and YENEEA. CDR3 protein: CASSNSGVQETQYF. CDR3 nucleotide sequence: TGTGCCAGCAGCAATAGCGGGGTTCAAGAGACCCAGTACTTC.

The chain recombines TRBV11-3 with TRBJ2-3, with 8 bases identical to TRBD2. Germline loops: CDR1 SGHNT, CDR2 YENEEA. The CDR3 has 17 amino acids. V shed 0 bases, J shed 4 bases, and the junction held 9 bases outside the gene matches. CDR3 sequence (DNA): TGTGCCAGCAGCTTAGATGGCGGCGGGAGGCTATCAGATACGCAGTATTTT. It specifies CASSLDGGGRLSDTQYF.

The rearrangement uses TRBV9 and TRBJ2-5; D gene ambiguous. Germline V lookup: CDR1 SGDLS, CDR2 YYNGEE. There are 14 residues in the CDR3. Trimming pared 2 bases from V and 2 bases from J, leaving 10 bases between. CDR3 region: CASSVTGVQETQYF. In nucleotides, the CDR3 is TGTGCCAGCAGCGTCACGGGTGTGCAAGAGACCCAGTACTTC.

The chain links TRBV7-9 to TRBJ1-1, with 8 bases fitting TRBD1. The CDR3 sequence is 15 residues long. The V gene's germline CDR1 is SEHNR and CDR2 FQNEAQ (reference sequence). The V gene end was trimmed by 5 bases and the J gene end by 4 bases; junction bases not matched to a gene: 9. CDR3 in DNA: TGTGCCAGCAGCACAAGGACAGGGTTGAGCACTGAAGCTTTCTTT. It codes for CASSTRTGLSTEAFF.